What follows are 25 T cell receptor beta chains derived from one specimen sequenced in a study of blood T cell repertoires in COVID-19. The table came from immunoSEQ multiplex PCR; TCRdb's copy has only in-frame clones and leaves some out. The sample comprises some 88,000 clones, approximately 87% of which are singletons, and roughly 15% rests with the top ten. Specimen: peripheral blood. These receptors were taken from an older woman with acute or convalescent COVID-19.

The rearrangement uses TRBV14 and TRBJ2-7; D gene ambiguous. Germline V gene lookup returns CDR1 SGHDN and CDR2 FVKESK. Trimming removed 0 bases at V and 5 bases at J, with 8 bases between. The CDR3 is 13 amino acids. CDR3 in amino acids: CASSQDKIDEQYV. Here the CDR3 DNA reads TGTGCCAGCAGCCAAGATAAAATAGACGAGCAGTACGTC.

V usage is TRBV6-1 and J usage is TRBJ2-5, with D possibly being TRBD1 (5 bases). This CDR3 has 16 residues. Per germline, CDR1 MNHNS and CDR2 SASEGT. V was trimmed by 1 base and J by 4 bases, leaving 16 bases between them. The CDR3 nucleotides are TGTGCCAGCAGTGAAGATCGGGCCAGGGTACGAGAGACCCAGTACTTC. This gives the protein CASSEDRARVRETQYF.

The chain's CDR3 is CATGTGAVPYNEQFF. The CDR3 DNA reads TGTGCCACCGGTACGGGAGCAGTCCCCTACAATGAGCAGTTCTTC. This chain uses TRBV24-1 with TRBJ2-1; weak D call: TRBD2 (6 bases). The length of the CDR3 is 15 residues. The ends were cut back, 9 bases at V and 2 bases at J, with 16 bases in the middle. Looked up from germline, CDR1 is KGHDR and CDR2 is SFDVKD.

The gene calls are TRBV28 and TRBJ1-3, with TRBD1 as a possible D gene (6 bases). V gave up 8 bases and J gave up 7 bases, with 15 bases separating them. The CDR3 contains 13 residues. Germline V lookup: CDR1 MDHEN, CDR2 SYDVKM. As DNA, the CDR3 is TGTGCCAGCGTCTTGGGGGGGGCGAACACCATATATTTT. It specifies CASVLGGANTIYF.

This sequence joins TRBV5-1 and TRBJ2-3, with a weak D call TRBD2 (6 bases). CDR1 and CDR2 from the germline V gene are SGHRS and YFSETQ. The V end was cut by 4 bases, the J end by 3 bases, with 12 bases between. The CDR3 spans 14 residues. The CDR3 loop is CASSGGETTDTQYF. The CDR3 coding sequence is TGCGCCAGCAGCGGAGGGGAGACGACAGATACGCAGTATTTT.

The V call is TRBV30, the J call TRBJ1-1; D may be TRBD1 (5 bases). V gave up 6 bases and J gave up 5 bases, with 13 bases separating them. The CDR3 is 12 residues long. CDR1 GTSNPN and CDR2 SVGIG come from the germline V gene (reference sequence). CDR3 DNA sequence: TGTGCCTGCTATTCACAGGAGACTGAAGCTTTCTTT. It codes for CACYSQETEAFF.

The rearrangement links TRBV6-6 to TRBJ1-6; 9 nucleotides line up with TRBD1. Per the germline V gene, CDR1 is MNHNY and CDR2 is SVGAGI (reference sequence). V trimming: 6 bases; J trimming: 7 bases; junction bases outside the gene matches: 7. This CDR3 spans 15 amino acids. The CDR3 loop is CASSPQGARNSPLHF. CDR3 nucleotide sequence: TGTGCCAGCAGCCCACAGGGGGCGCGGAATTCACCCCTCCACTTT.

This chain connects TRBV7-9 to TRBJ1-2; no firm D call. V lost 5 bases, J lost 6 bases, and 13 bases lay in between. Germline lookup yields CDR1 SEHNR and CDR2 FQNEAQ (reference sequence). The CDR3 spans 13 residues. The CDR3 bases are TGTGCCAGCAGCCCCCCGCAGTTCGATGGCTACACCTTC. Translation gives CASSPPQFDGYTF.

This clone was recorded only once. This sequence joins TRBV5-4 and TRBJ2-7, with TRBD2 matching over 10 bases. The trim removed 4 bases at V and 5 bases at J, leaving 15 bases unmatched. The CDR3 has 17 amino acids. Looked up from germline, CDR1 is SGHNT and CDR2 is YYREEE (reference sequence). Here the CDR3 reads CASSPRLAGDLANEQYV. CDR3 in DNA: TGTGCCAGCAGCCCTAGACTAGCGGGCGACCTTGCAAACGAGCAGTACGTC.

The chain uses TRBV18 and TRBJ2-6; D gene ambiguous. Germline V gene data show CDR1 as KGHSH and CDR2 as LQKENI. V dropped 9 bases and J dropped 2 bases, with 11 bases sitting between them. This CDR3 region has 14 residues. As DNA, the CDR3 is TGTGCCAGTAGCCCCCTCCCTGGGGCCAACGTCCTGACTTTC. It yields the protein CASSPLPGANVLTF.

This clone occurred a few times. The CDR3 here is CASSLGTGTETQYF. For the CDR3, the DNA is TGTGCCAGCAGCTTGGGGACAGGGACTGAGACCCAGTACTTC. The chain uses TRBV5-4 and TRBJ2-5; 8 bases agree with TRBD1. The CDR3 is 14 amino acids. The germline gives CDR1 SGHNT, CDR2 YYREEE (reference sequence). The V segment lost 0 bases and the J segment 5 bases; nucleotides outside the gene matches: 3.

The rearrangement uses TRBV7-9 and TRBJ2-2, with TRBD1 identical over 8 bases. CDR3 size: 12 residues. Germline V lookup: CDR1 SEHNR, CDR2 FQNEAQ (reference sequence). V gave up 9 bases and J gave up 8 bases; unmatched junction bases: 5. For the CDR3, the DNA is TGTGCCAGGGACAGGGCTACGGGGGAGCTGTTTTTT. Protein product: CARDRATGELFF.

CDR3 in amino acids: CASSFVGTSGVNIQYF. The CDR3 nucleotides read TGTGCCAGCAGCTTTGTGGGGACTAGCGGGGTAAACATTCAGTACTTC. The chain links TRBV7-9 to TRBJ2-4; TRBD2 matches 13 bases. CDR3 length: 16 amino acids. Germline lookup yields CDR1 SEHNR and CDR2 FQNEAQ (reference sequence). Germline trimming cut 3 bases from V and 6 bases from J; bases unmatched to any gene: 5.

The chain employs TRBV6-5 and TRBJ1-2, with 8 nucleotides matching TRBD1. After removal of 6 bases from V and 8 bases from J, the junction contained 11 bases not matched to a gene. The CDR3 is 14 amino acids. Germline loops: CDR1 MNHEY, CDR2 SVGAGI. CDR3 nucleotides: TGTGCCAGCAGGCAGGACAGGGAGACGTCAGGCTACACCTTC. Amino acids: CASRQDRETSGYTF.

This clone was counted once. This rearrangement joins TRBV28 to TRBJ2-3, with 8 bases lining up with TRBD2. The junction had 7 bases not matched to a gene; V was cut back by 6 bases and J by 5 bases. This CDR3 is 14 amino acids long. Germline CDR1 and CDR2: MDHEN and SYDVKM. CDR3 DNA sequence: TGTGCCAGCAGCTCGGGGGGGCCGGGAGATACGCAGTATTTT. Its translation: CASSSGGPGDTQYF.

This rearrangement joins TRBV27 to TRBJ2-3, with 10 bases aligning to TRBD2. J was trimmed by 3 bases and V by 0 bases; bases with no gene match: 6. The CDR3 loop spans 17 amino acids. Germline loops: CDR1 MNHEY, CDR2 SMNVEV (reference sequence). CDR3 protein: CASSLSWSGGATDTQYF. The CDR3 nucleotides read TGTGCCAGCAGTTTATCGTGGAGCGGGGGGGCGACAGATACGCAGTATTTT.

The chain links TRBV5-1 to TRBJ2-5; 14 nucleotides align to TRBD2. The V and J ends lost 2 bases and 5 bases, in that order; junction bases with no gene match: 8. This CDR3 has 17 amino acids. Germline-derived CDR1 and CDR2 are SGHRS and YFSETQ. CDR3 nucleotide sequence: TGCGCCAGCAGCTTCCCGGGACTAGCGGGGGCGAGGGAGACCCAGTACTTC. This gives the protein CASSFPGLAGARETQYF.

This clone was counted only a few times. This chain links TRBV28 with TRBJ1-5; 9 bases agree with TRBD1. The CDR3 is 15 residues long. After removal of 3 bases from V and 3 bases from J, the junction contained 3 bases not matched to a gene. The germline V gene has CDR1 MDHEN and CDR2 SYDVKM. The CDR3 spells CASSFGDRDNQPQHF. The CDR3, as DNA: TGTGCCAGCAGTTTTGGGGACAGGGACAATCAGCCCCAGCATTTT.

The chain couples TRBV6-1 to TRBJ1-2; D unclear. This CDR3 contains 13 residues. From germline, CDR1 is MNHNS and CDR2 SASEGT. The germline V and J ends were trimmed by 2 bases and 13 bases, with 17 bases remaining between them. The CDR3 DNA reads TGTGCCAGCAGTGAAAGAGGATCGGGGTCGGGCACCTTC. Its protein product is CASSERGSGSGTF.

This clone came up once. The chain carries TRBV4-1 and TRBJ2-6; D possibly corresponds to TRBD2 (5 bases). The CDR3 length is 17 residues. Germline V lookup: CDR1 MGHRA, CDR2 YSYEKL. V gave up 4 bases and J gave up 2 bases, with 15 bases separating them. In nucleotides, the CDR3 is TGCGCCAGCAGCCTGTCAACGGGGTCAACTGGGGCCAACGTCCTGACTTTC. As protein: CASSLSTGSTGANVLTF.

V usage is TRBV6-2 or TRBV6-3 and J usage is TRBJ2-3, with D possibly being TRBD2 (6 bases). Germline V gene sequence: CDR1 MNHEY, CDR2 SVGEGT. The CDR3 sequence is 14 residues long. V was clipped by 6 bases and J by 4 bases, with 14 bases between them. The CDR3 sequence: CASSEELAADTQYF. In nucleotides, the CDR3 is TGTGCCAGCAGCGAAGAACTAGCAGCAGATACGCAGTATTTT.

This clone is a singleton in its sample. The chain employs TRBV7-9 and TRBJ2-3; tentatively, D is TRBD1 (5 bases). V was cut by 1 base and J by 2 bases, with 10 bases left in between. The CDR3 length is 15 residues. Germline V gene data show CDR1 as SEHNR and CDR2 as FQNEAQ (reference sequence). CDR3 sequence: CASSLVAGFTDTQYF. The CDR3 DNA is TGTGCCAGCAGCTTAGTCGCAGGGTTCACAGATACGCAGTATTTT.

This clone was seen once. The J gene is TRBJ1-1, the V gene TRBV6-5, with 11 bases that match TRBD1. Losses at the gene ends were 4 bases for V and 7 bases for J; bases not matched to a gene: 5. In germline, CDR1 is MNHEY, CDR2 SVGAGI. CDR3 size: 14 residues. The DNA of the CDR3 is TGTGCCAGCAGTTCTTGGGACAGGGGGGGTGAAGCTTTCTTT. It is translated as CASSSWDRGGEAFF.

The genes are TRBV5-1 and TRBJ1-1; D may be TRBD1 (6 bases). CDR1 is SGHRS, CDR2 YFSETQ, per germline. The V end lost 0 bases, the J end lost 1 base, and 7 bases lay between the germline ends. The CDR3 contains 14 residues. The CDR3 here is CASSLARGNTEAFF. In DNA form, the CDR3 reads TGCGCCAGCAGCTTGGCCAGGGGGAACACTGAAGCTTTCTTT.

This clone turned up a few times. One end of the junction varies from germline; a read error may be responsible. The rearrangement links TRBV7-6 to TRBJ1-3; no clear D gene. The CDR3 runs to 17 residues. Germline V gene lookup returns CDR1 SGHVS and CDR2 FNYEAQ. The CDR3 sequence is CASSVAPLSGSGNTIYF. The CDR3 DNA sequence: TGTGCCAGCAGCGTAGCCCCACTTTCTGGCTCTGGAAACACCATATATTTT.